This T cell receptor beta chain was captured in a study of HIV-infected children after antiretroviral therapy interruption. Study conclusions and caveats: By the end of treatment interruption, naive CD4+ clonality (Gini) increased. After treatment interruption started, naive CD4+ CDR3 overlap across time points dropped.

Indicated treatment: PENTA 11 planned treatment interruption arm or continuous ART arm. There are 17 residues in the CDR3. Unmatched junction bases numbered 6, after V lost 0 bases and J lost 4 bases. Germline assignment: CDR1 SGHKS and CDR2 YYEKEE (reference sequence). In this sample, this clonotype turned up many times. Its antigen is unidentified. The TCR library was built from RNA with a 3' RACE protocol and unique molecular identifiers. TCRdb called the 3' RACE reads again in MiXCR, with one record for every CDR3 protein. The sample carries about 89,000 distinct CDR3 sequences, 6.9% recorded once.

The rearrangement links TRBV5-5 to TRBJ2-6; 8 bases are a match to TRBD1. This sample comprised CD45RA+ CD4+ T cells from PBMCs, pooled from several time points, obtained from a donor given antiretroviral therapy, either interrupted or continuous. Described subset: naive CD4+ CD45RA+ CD45RO- T cells. This TCR was recovered from a pool of human donors with HIV. The CDR3 is CASSLVVRGPGANVLTF. Written as DNA, the CDR3 is TGTGCCAGCAGCTTGGTGGTCAGGGGGCCCGGGGCCAACGTCCTGACTTTC.